This is a list of T cell receptor beta chains from one sample in a study of shared T cell receptors in the human thymus. Sequencing was performed with immunoSEQ multiplex PCR; in TCRdb, only in-frame clones are kept and a portion is missing. The table records about 730,000 clones, around 85% of them present only once. These data were also reused for a study on human thymus T cells.

Input material: thymocytes. The receptor set was obtained from a girl younger than two with a congenital heart defect. CDR3s include the opening cysteine and the closing phenylalanine or tryptophan. D genes are given only for firm matches. Some rows have no size entry. The others give once, few or many, or a class for an expanded clone.

.	once	TRBV25-1	TRBJ1-5	CASSDSGNQPQHF	TGTGCCAGCAGTGACTCGGGGAATCAGCCCCAGCATTTT
.	.	TRBV7-6	TRBJ1-1	CASSSTGSSATEAFF	TGTGCCAGCAGTTCTACAGGGTCGTCGGCCACTGAAGCTTTCTTT
.	.	TRBV7-6	TRBJ1-1	CASRKGQNTEAFF	TGTGCCAGCAGAAAGGGACAGAACACTGAAGCTTTCTTT
TRBD1	.	TRBV27	TRBJ1-2	CASSIGQGIMNRGYTF	TGTGCCAGCAGTATCGGACAGGGAATAATGAATCGTGGCTACACCTTC
.	once	TRBV27	TRBJ1-1	CASSFKWRYLVNTEAFF	TGTGCCAGCAGTTTTAAATGGCGGTATTTGGTGAACACTGAAGCTTTCTTT
.	few	TRBV7-9	TRBJ2-1	CATPQGAYNEQFF	TGTGCCACCCCACAGGGAGCCTACAATGAGCAGTTCTTC
TRBD2	once	TRBV2	TRBJ2-1	CASSGTAGGPLRNNEQFF	TGTGCCAGCAGTGGGACGGCGGGGGGGCCTTTAAGGAACAATGAGCAGTTCTTC
.	.	TRBV7-9	TRBJ2-7	CASSLEVAADYEQYF	TGTGCCAGCAGCTTAGAGGTTGCGGCCGATTACGAGCAGTACTTC
TRBD2	.	TRBV7-9	TRBJ2-1	CASSPSVGGGAPEQFF	TGTGCCAGCAGCCCCTCAGTCGGCGGGGGGGCCCCTGAGCAGTTCTTC
TRBD2	.	TRBV9	TRBJ2-1	CASSVGSEVAGAHNEQFF	TGTGCCAGCAGCGTAGGATCGGAGGTAGCGGGGGCCCACAATGAGCAGTTCTTC
TRBD1	.	TRBV7-8	TRBJ1-3	CASSLVGQGHSGNTIYF	TGTGCCAGCAGCTTAGTGGGACAGGGGCACTCTGGAAACACCATATATTTT
.	.	TRBV2	TRBJ2-1	CANLRQRSYNEQFF	TGTGCCAACCTCAGGCAGCGGAGCTACAATGAGCAGTTCTTC
TRBD1	few	TRBV9	TRBJ2-2	CASSVYSLTGGGTGELFF	TGTGCCAGCAGCGTATACAGCCTGACAGGGGGAGGCACCGGGGAGCTGTTTTTT
TRBD2	.	TRBV4-1	TRBJ2-5	CASSQVGLAETQYF	TGCGCCAGCAGCCAAGTCGGACTAGCGGAGACCCAGTACTTC
TRBD2	once	TRBV6-5	TRBJ2-7	CASSPSGGRPYEQYF	TGTGCCAGCAGTCCGAGCGGGGGTCGACCCTACGAGCAGTACTTC
.	.	TRBV6-1	TRBJ2-6	CASTYYYSGANVLTF	TGTGCCAGCACCTATTACTACTCTGGGGCCAACGTCCTGACTTTC
TRBD1	.	TRBV28	TRBJ1-6	CASSLPQGGNSPLHF	TGTGCCAGCAGTTTGCCACAGGGGGGAAATTCACCCCTCCACTTT
.	.	TRBV7-2	TRBJ2-2	CASSLMTLRGTGELFF	TGTGCCAGCAGCTTAATGACGCTCCGGGGCACCGGGGAGCTGTTTTTT
.	.	TRBV6-6	TRBJ1-2	CASSYPLRQDYGYTF	TGTGCCAGCAGTTACCCCCTTAGACAGGACTATGGCTACACCTTC
.	.	TRBV13	TRBJ2-7	CASSRLGGVNSYEQYF	TGTGCCAGCAGCCGCTTAGGGGGGGTAAACTCCTACGAGCAGTACTTC
.	.	TRBV6-6	TRBJ1-2	CASSFRQTQYGYTF	TGTGCCAGCAGCTTTAGACAGACCCAGTATGGCTACACCTTC
.	.	TRBV25-1	TRBJ1-2	CASSESTGFFYGYTF	TGTGCCAGCAGTGAGTCGACAGGCTTCTTCTATGGCTACACCTTC
.	.	TRBV10-2	TRBJ2-7	CASSESRLGNGEQYF	TGCGCCAGCAGTGAGTCAAGACTAGGAAATGGGGAGCAGTACTTC
.	.	TRBV4-1	TRBJ2-7	CASSPPPPRLQSYEQYF	TGCGCCAGCAGCCCGCCACCCCCTAGGCTTCAGTCCTACGAGCAGTACTTC
.	.	TRBV19	TRBJ1-5	CASSIDCGWGRADQPQHF	TGTGCCAGTAGTATAGATTGCGGGTGGGGGAGGGCGGATCAGCCCCAGCATTTT
.	once	TRBV4-1	TRBJ1-3	CASSQRLQDISGNTIYF	TGCGCCAGCAGCCAAAGATTACAGGATATCTCTGGAAACACCATATATTTT
.	.	TRBV5-4	TRBJ2-7	CASSLAGVLYEQYF	TGTGCCAGCAGCTTGGCCGGTGTGCTCTACGAGCAGTACTTC